This T cell receptor (beta chain) emerged from a study of blood T cell repertoires in COVID-19. Study context: Collection of acute and convalescent COVID-19 samples took place in the United States, Italy and Spain. PBMCs, B-cell-depleted T cells, or T cells were the source of the cDNA or gDNA that made up the material.

A single count supports this clone. The CDR3 sequence is 11 residues long. The germline V gene has CDR1 MNHNY and CDR2 SVGAGI (reference sequence). The ends were cut back, 6 bases at V and 8 bases at J, with 7 bases in the middle. In the source study's methods: Estimates of nucleated cell counts were drawn from the amplification of reference gene primers. Here immunoSEQ multiplex PCR was the method, and the copy in TCRdb shows in-frame clones only, minus some. Clonal size and the V and J genes are those of that table, whereas D and trimming came from the DNA. The sample shows about 90,000 clones, approximately 80% of them seen only once.

The chain links TRBV6-6 to TRBJ1-4; no clear D. Specimen: peripheral blood. This sequence originates from a woman in her 70s with active or convalescent COVID-19. The CDR3 sequence is CASSQNEKLFF. DNA for the CDR3: TGTGCCAGCAGCCAGAACGAAAAACTGTTTTTT.